What follows describes a single T cell receptor (beta chain). Its antigen is as yet unknown. These data originate in a study of OX40 agonist ivuxolimab in advanced cancers. Study-wide context: Aged roughly 23 to 85 with a mean of approximately 60 years, they were 75% to 85% male.

Using immunoSEQ multiplex PCR, the repertoire was profiled, and TCRdb retains in-frame clones only, with some absent. This table has roughly 30,000 clones, 80% to 95% appearing once. Points from the study as a whole: At 0.1-3.0 mg/kg, partial responders had clonal expansion among the lowest observed. Dose levels from 0.1 to 3.0 mg/kg saw CD4+ and CD8+ blood T cells expand clonally by week 6.

The CDR3 contains 19 residues. Germline V gene data show CDR1 as SGHRS and CDR2 as YFSETQ. V was pared by 4 bases and J by 7 bases, with 17 bases of the junction left unmatched. The sequencing used CD4+ or CD8+ T cells sorted from blood, collected in a trial of the OX40 agonist ivuxolimab. The chain couples TRBV5-1 to TRBJ2-1; 13 positions agree with TRBD2. The sequence came from an adult with an advanced solid tumor such as melanoma, head and neck, liver or kidney cancer. The CDR3 DNA sequence: TGCGCCAGCAGCACCCTACTAGCGGGAGGGCCCCTAAGGACAAATGAGCAGTTCTTC. Translated, it gives CASSTLLAGGPLRTNEQFF.